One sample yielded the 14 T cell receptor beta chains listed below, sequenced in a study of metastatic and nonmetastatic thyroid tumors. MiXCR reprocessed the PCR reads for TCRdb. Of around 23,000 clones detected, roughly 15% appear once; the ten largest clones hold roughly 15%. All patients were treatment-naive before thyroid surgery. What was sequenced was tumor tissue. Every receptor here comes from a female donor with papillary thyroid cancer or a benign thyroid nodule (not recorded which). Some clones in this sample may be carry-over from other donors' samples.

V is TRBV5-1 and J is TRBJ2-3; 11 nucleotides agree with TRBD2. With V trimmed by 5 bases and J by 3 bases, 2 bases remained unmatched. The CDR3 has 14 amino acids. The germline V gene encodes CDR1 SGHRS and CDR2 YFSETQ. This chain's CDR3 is CASRLAGGTDTQYF. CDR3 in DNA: TGCGCCAGCAGGCTAGCGGGAGGAACAGATACGCAGTATTTT.

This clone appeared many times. CDR3 sequence (DNA): TGTGCCAGCAGCAGGTTTGGGCGACTAGTTGGAGATACGCAGTATTTT. Protein product: CASSRFGRLVGDTQYF. The chain combines TRBV11-2 with TRBJ2-3; tentatively, D is TRBD2 (6 bases). The CDR3 runs 16 residues. In germline, CDR1 is SGHAT, CDR2 FQNNGV. V was trimmed by 5 bases and J by 5 bases, leaving 20 bases between them.

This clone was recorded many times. This CDR3 is CASSEDGGRTYGYTF. In nucleotides, the CDR3 is TGTGCCAGCAGCGAAGACGGCGGCCGAACCTATGGCTACACCTTC. The gene calls are TRBV7-3 and TRBJ1-2; D gene unclear. Germline lookup yields CDR1 SGHTA and CDR2 FQGTGA. This CDR3 has 15 amino acids. Deletions cut 5 bases from V and 4 bases from J, with 17 bases between.

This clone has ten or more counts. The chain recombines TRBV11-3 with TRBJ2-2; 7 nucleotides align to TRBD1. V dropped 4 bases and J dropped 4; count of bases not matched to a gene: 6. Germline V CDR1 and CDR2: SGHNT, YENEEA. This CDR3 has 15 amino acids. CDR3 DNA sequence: TGTGCCAGCAGCTCGGGACGACAGGGCACCGGGGAGCTGTTTTTT. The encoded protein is CASSSGRQGTGELFF.

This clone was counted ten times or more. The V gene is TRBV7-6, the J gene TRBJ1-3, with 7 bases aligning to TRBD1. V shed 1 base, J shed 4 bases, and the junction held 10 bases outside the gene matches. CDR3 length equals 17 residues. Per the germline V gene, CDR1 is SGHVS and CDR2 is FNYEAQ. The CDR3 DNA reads TGTGCCAGCAGCTTAGTTATAGGGGGCGACGGCGGAAACACCATATATTTT. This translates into CASSLVIGGDGGNTIYF.

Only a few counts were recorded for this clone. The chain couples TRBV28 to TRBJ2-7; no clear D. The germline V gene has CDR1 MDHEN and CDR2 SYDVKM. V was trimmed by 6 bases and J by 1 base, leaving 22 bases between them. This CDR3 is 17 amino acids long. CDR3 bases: TGTGCCAGCAGCACCCCAGTACAGCTCTTCTGGTCCTACGAGCAGTACTTC. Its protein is CASSTPVQLFWSYEQYF.

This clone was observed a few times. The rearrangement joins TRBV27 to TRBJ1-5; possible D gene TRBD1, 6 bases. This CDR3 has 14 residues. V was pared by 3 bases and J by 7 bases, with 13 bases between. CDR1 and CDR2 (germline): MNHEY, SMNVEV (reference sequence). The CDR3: CASSFNREEQPQHF. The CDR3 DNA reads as TGTGCCAGCAGTTTTAACAGGGAAGAGCAGCCCCAGCATTTT.

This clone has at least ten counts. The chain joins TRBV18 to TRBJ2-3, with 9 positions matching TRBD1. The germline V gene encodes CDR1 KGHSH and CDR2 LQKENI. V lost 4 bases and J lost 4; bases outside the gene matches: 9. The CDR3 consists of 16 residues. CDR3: CASSRRQGGSADTQYF. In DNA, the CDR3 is TGTGCCAGCTCACGACGACAGGGGGGGTCCGCAGATACGCAGTATTTT.

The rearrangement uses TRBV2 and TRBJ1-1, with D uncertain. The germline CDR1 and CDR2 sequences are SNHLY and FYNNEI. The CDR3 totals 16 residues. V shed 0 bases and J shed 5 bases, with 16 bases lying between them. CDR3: CASSEAQVLVRTEAFF. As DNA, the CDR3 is TGTGCCAGCAGTGAAGCCCAAGTCTTGGTGAGAACTGAAGCTTTCTTT. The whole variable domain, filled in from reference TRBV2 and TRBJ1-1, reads EPEVTQTPSHQVTQMGQEVILRCVPISNHLYFYWYRQILGQKVEFLVSFYNNEISEKSEIFDDQFSVERPDGSNFTLKIRSTKLEDSAMYFCASSEAQVLVRTEAFFGQGTRLTVV.

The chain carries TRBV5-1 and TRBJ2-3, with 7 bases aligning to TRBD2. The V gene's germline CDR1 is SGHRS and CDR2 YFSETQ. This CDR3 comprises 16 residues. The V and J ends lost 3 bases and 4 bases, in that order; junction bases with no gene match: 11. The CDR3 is CASSSAHWTSADTQYF. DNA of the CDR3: TGCGCCAGCAGCTCGGCACACTGGACTAGTGCAGATACGCAGTATTTT.

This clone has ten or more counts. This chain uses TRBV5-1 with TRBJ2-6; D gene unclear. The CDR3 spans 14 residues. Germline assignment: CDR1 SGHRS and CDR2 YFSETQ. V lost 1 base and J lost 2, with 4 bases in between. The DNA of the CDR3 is TGCGCCAGCAGCTTGTCTACTGGGGCCAACGTCCTGACTTTC. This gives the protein CASSLSTGANVLTF.

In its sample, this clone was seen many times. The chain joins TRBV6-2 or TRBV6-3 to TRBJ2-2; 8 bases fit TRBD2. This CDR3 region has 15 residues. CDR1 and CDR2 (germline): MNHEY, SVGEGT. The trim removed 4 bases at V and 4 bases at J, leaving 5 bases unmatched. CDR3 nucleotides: TGTGCCAGCAGTTCCCCGGGGGGGTTCACCGGGGAGCTGTTTTTT. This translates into CASSSPGGFTGELFF.

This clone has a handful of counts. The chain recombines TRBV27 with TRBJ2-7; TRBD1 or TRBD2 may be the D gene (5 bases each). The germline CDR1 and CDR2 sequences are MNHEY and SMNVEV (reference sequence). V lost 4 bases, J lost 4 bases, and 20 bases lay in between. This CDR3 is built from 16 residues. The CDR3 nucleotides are TGTGCCAGCAGTTCCGGGTCGGGACCGACGCCTTACGAGCAGTACTTC. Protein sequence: CASSSGSGPTPYEQYF.

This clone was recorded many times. Here the CDR3 reads CASSPTVATKNTDTQYF. The CDR3, as DNA: TGTGCCAGCAGTCCTACAGTTGCGACAAAGAACACAGATACGCAGTATTTT. This chain uses TRBV12-3 or TRBV12-4 with TRBJ2-3; D call uncertain. The V gene lost 5 bases and the J gene lost 2 bases, with 20 bases spanning the gap. CDR3 length: 17 amino acids.